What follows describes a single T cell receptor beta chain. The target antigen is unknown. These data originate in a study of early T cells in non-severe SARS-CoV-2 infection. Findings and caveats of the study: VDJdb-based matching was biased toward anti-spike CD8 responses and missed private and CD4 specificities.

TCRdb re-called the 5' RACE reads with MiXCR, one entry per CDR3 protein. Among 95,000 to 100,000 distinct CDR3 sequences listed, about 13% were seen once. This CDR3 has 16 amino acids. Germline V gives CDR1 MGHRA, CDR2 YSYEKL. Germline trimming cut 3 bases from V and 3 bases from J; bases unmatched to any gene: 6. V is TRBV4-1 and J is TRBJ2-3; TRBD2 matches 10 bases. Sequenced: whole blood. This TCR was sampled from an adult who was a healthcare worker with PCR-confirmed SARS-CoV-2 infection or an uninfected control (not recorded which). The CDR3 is CASSQYSGGATDTQYF. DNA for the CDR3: TGCGCCAGCAGCCAGTACAGCGGGGGGGCAACAGATACGCAGTATTTT.